Included here is one T cell receptor (beta chain) sequence, with context. Participants' own reports of clinical history determined their cohort assignment. Symptom resolution, clearance, or two negative PCRs marked the recovered donors of Cohort 3. The repertoire was sequenced with immunoSEQ multiplex PCR; TCRdb's copy has only in-frame clones and lacks some. The sample lists around 470,000 clones, 90% occurring once. CDR3 length: 16 residues. The V segment lost 2 bases and the J segment 3 bases; nucleotides outside the gene matches: 7. From germline, CDR1 is MGHRA and CDR2 YSYEKL. This entry is derived from a study of blood T cell repertoires in COVID-19. Study-level information: COVID-19 samples from acute and convalescent phases originated in the United States, Italy and Spain.

The J gene is TRBJ2-7, the V gene TRBV4-1, with TRBD1 identical over 10 bases. Specimen: PBMCs or T cells enriched from blood (not recorded which). The receptor was derived from a man between 18 and 35 years old who had recovered from COVID-19. CDR3: CASSQPLRDRGYEQYF. DNA of the CDR3: TGCGCCAGCAGCCAACCCCTCCGGGACAGGGGCTACGAGCAGTACTTC.